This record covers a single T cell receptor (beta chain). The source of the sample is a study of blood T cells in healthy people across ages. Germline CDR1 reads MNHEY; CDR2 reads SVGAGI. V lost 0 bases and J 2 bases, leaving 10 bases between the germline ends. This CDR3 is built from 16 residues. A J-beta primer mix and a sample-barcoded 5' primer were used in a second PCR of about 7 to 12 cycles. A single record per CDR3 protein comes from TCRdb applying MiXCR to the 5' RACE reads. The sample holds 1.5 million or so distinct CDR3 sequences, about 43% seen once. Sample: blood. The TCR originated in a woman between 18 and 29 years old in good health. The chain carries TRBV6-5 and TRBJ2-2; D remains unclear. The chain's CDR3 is CASSYSATFNTGELFF. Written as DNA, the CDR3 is TGTGCCAGCAGTTACTCGGCGACTTTTAACACCGGGGAGCTGTTTTTT.